This T cell receptor (beta chain) was identified during a study of cytomegalovirus exposure and HLA in healthy donors (dated by TCRdb to about 2017). For context, the study as a whole: An earlier analysis of approximately 600 of the donors reported roughly 270 Gb of sequence data and approximately 110 million unique TCR beta sequences from roughly 200 million T cells. The later analysis used no new phenotypic data to find candidate immune exposures, relying instead on TCR beta sequences and their occurrence across donors. Typing coverage varied by locus: roughly 620-640 donors for A, B, C, DRB1 and DQB1; roughly 520 for DQA1; more than 600 for DPA1; approximately 490 for DPB1. Of the approximately 400 genotyped donors, 81% were placed in the genetic ancestry cluster associated with self-reported Caucasian donors. Genome-wide SNP genotypes for about three fifths of the 666 donors were used in a later genetic analysis, which treated that subset as a discovery cohort. The aim of the study was to test whether cataloging public T cell receptors could identify signatures of past pathogen exposure. To decide whether each TCR beta V gene segment behaved as functional or pseudogenic, an earlier analysis of some 600 of the donors relied on high-throughput TCR beta sequencing. A later analysis re-examined previously published TCR beta repertoires from roughly 650 donors and added high-resolution HLA genotyping to investigate patterns of TCR occurrence. Along with the roughly 610-subject first cohort, a separate validation cohort of over 90 different subjects was used. Using immunosequencing, the study profiled T cell repertoires from fewer than 700 subjects and related those repertoires to cytomegalovirus serostatus. Every repertoire in the discovery cohort had been generated on one and the same sequencing platform. An early release covering about 600 HLA-typed donors comprised about 310 gigabases of sequencing data and around 80 million unique TCR sequences. Donor age, sex, ethnicity and CMV serostatus were collected together with the repertoire data. Both class I and class II loci were covered by HLA typing, at four-digit resolution. Because of strong linkage in the cohort, 4 to 6 DR-DQ haplotypes were treated as single units for association and clustering. The study combined high-throughput TCR immunosequencing, statistical association of individual TCRs with disease status, and machine learning to predict cytomegalovirus infection status. On average, approximately 250,000 unique TCR beta nucleotide sequences were sequenced per donor among a few hundred genotyped donors of the cohort, with roughly 20% of those sequences being non-productive.

The investigation overall reported the following: At a false discovery rate of 0.05, a later analysis linked about 16,000 TCR beta sequences to specific HLA alleles. Because some donors lacked HLA typing at each locus, the association tests relied only on the typed subset. Most TCR sequences were observed very rarely across donors, whereas some public TCRs were present in many individuals. In a later genetic analysis, fewer N-insertions in productive TCRs were reported among donors in an Asian-associated ancestry cluster than the roughly 640-donor mean. Presence/absence analyses assumed roughly uniform sequencing depth across donors, an assumption that may not hold. In this cohort, only TCR beta chains were sequenced, and detectable features were limited by the absence of alpha or paired-chain data. Strong co-occurrence of HLA alleles, especially DR and DQ, made assigning TCR associations to individual alleles difficult. Because counts were too low, around 17 rarely observed V segments, including chromosome 9 orphons, were left out of the earlier analysis of 500 to 750 of the donors. According to a later analysis, TCR association rates differed among HLA loci, with DRB1 alleles showing the most associated TCRs and HLA-C alleles showing the fewest. A cluster of highly shared sequence variants was judged likely to represent a technical artifact of the sequencing pipeline. An earlier analysis of approximately 500 of the donors showed that most TCR beta V segments appeared in productive rearrangements either about 90% or about 30% of the time, which broadly matched IMGT annotations. The only immune exposure information available for the cohort was CMV serostatus. The study gave a list of around 170 TCR beta chains associated with cytomegalovirus. Cytomegalovirus status was reported to be diagnosed by the classifier with high specificity and sensitivity in both the original and validation cohorts. Because the 87-base-pair reads could not distinguish some IMGT-functional V segments, including TRBV6-2 and TRBV6-3, those segments were excluded. In a later genetic analysis, a missense DCLRE1C variant was associated with V-gene and J-gene trimming of TCR beta chains, and the association was replicated in an independent cohort. In a later analysis, HLA-associated TCR beta chains showed more clonal expansion and lower generation probabilities than non-associated chains that were equally common. Linkage disequilibrium might explain the correlated functional status among segregating V segments, but an unknown experimental factor could not be excluded. Several of the top co-occurrence clusters appeared to be linked to parvovirus B19, influenza, CMV and Epstein-Barr virus, according to a later analysis. In vitro tests confirmed that a few of the cytomegalovirus-associated TCR beta chains recognize cytomegalovirus antigens. A later analysis found that most CMV-associated TCR beta chains appeared HLA-restricted, with HLA associations seemingly driven largely by CMV exposure. A further reported finding was that TCR beta sequences accurately predicted the HLA-A and HLA-B alleles for most subjects in the first cohort. It was suggested by the authors that the approach could potentially be generalized to other disease states and immunological phenotypes.

The cohort comprised under 700 healthy bone marrow donors. At the time of sampling, every cohort member was nominally healthy, though immune exposures that went unrecorded were likely present. The donor tested CMV seropositive and was one of the 289 seropositive cohort members. Each donor provided a peripheral blood sample, and peripheral blood mononuclear cells were used for TCR beta sequencing. Genomic DNA extraction from the blood cell samples was performed with the Qiagen DNeasy Blood Extraction Kit. The library was produced with the immunoSEQ multiplex PCR assay. For the multiplex PCR, a mixture combining 60 forward primers for TCR Vbeta segments and 13 reverse primers for TCR Jbeta segments was used. The CDR3 region of rearranged TCR beta genes was amplified from genomic DNA with a multiplex PCR assay. The amplified TCR beta libraries were sequenced on the Illumina HiSeq System as 87-base-pair reads. In the paper's pipeline: Across the 600 to 700 repertoires, a later analysis counted tens of millions of unique TCR beta chains, roughly 11 million of which were shared by at least two donors. Raw reads were error-corrected and collapsed into unique sequences by a nearest-neighbor algorithm in which closely related sequences were merged to remove PCR and sequencing errors. Alignment of CDR3 sequences to IMGT reference sequences was used to assign V, D and J gene segments. For a sequence to be retained, a match of at least six nucleotides was required to both a V gene segment and a J gene segment. Rearrangements were classified as productive when the CDR3 lacked stop codons and remained in frame with V and J, and all other rearrangements were classified as non-productive. CDR3 was defined according to IMGT convention as the region running from the second conserved V-encoded cysteine to the conserved J-encoded phenylalanine. The earlier analysis of some 580 of the donors excluded any sequence lacking an unambiguous match to a single V gene segment. An earlier analysis of approximately 590 of the donors classified V segments as functional when productive rearrangements were above 56.7% and as segregating when the standard deviation between donors was above 5%. A statistical classification framework was built for diagnosing cytomegalovirus status from the catalog of TCR beta chain sequences. In a later analysis, TCR nucleotide sequences were compared against IMGT/GENE-DB human TR gene sequences so that V and J genes could be assigned. Using the TCRdist pipeline, a later analysis assigned CDR3 sequences along with most-parsimonious VDJ recombination scenarios. In a later analysis, each TCR beta chain was defined by its CDR3 amino acid sequence together with its V-gene family, and reads without a unique V-gene family were excluded. To address suspected cross-contamination and a sequencing artifact, a later analysis removed approximately 600 highly shared, low-generation-probability nucleotide sequences. A later analysis calculated a clonal expansion index for each public chain from normalized within-repertoire ranks of inferred template counts. In a later analysis, generation probabilities were computed with a VDJ recombination model fitted to out-of-frame rearrangements, and the resulting probabilities were checked against IGoR. Hypergeometric tests were used in a later analysis to score TCR-TCR, TCR-HLA and TCR-CMV co-occurrence, with a repertoire-size bias correction applied to the TCR pairs. False discovery rates were estimated in a later analysis by permuting HLA or CMV assignments 20 times. A later analysis grouped co-occurring TCRs with DBSCAN, adding TCRdist sequence similarity when clustering within HLA-allele-positive subsets. Co-occurrence clustering excluded repertoires with fewer than 30,000 or more than 120,000 public chains, plus five with anomalous nucleotide sharing. TCRdb provides this immuneACCESS table in a form limited to in-frame rearrangements. Some clones are lacking; in checked studies, under half of them reflect an unresolved V gene, and why the rest are absent is not known. The V and J calls and the clone size are those of that table, but D and trimming were determined from the DNA. This sample comprises around 160,000 clones, approximately 77% of them detected only once. The top ten constitute 7.4% of the sample.

The CDR3, cysteine through phenylalanine, is 13 amino acids long. The entry retains the CDR3 DNA only, 39 bases that are in frame from base 1. The germline V gene gives CDR1 as MGHRA and CDR2 as YSYEKL. The V and J ends are trimmed by 7 bases and 2 bases, leaving 10 bases between them. Concerning this clone: Its antigen has not been determined. Base qualities are missing; no much larger clone stands one base away.

Sample: PBMCs. The receptor's source is a male donor in good health and CMV-seropositive. The sequence links TRBV4-1 to TRBJ2-3; the D gene is perhaps TRBD2, from 6 matching bases. The DNA sequence reads TGCGCCAGCACCCGGGGGTTCACAGATACGCAGTATTTT. Translated, this gives CASTRGFTDTQYF.